These T cell receptor beta chains were read from a single sample in a study of blood T cells in healthy people across ages. TCRdb reprocessed the 5' RACE reads via MiXCR and lists one record per CDR3 protein. This table holds under 2 million distinct CDR3 sequences, around 35% found once. The sequencing sample was made of blood. Receptor source: a woman in her twenties or thirties in good health. Each CDR3 is given without its conserved first and last residue.

j_gene	v_gene	CDR3aa
TRBJ1-2	TRBV24-1	ATSDSTMEDYGYT
TRBJ2-1	TRBV4-2	ASSLPGLAGELLYNEQF
TRBJ2-3	TRBV27	ASSPAGEADTQY
TRBJ2-2	TRBV29-1	SVRGEGTGELF
TRBJ1-2	TRBV19	ASAQGYGYT
TRBJ2-4	TRBV7-2	ASSLVVAGHYERY
TRBJ2-5	TRBV12-3/TRBV12-4	ASSYLTGKEETQY
TRBJ2-5	TRBV3-1	ASSPQGRAWETQY
TRBJ2-7	TRBV27	ASSHLGAYEQY
TRBJ2-6	TRBV7-9	ASSLNSLALNSGANVLT
TRBJ2-5	TRBV7-9	ASSLGQGVLETQY
TRBJ1-6	TRBV27	ASSFRSGQYNSPLH
TRBJ2-5	TRBV4-1	ASSHGAGGPKETQY
TRBJ2-7	TRBV5-6	ASSLGTLGVYEQY
TRBJ1-2	TRBV12-3/TRBV12-4	ASPGAVWGAGGTYGYT
TRBJ2-3	TRBV5-1	ASSLASAALLSTDTQY